This T cell receptor beta chain was identified during a study of blood T cell repertoires in COVID-19. Study summary: PBMCs, B-cell-depleted T cells, or T cells were the source of the cDNA or gDNA that made up the material.

Here immunoSEQ multiplex PCR was the method, and the copy in TCRdb shows in-frame clones only, minus some. The sample has a few hundred thousand clones, roughly 90% seen once. The CDR3 sequence is 19 residues long. CDR1 and CDR2 (germline): SGDLS, YYNGEE. Trimming at V came to 3 bases and at J to 8 bases, leaving 14 bases not matched to a gene. The chain combines TRBV9 with TRBJ2-1; TRBD2 matches 16 bases. Sequencing input: peripheral blood. The TCR was taken from a woman between 25 and 40 years old with COVID-19, enrolled during active disease. CDR3 loop: CASSGAGTSGRAAFHEQFF. CDR3 sequence (DNA): TGTGCCAGCAGCGGCGCCGGGACTAGCGGGAGGGCGGCGTTCCATGAGCAGTTCTTC.